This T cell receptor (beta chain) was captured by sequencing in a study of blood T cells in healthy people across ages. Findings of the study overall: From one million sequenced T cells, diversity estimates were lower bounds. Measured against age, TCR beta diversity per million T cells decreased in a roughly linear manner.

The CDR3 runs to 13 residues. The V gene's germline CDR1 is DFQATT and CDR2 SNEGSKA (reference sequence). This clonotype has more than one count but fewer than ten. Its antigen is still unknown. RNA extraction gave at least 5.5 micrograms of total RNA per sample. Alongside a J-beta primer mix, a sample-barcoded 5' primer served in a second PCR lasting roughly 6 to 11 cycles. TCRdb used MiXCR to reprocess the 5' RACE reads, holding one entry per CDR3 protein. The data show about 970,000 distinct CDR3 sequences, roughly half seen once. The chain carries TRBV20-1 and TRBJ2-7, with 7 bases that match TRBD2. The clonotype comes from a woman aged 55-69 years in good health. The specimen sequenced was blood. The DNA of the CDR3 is TGCCGCGCCGGCGCGGGAGTATCCTACGAGCAGTACTTC. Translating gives CRAGAGVSYEQYF.